Listed below are T cell receptor beta chains from one sample, sequenced in a study of identical twins. TCRdb processed the 5' RACE reads anew with MiXCR; each CDR3 protein has one entry. The table lists about 530,000 distinct CDR3 sequences, 13% to 15% of them singletons. A further study also used this sample, focusing on yellow fever vaccine responses in identical twins.

Sequenced input: CD4+ T cells sorted from blood. Receptors were obtained from a woman under 30 in good health. Both conserved end residues are part of each CDR3. D genes are given only for firm matches. Clone size, where shown, is once, few, many, or a class for clones that have expanded.

v_gene	d_gene	abundance	j_gene	CDR3nt	CDR3aa
TRBV2	NA	NA	TRBJ2-7	TGTGCCAGCAAAGGCGGAGCTACCTCCTACGAGCAGTACTTC	CASKGGATSYEQYF
TRBV29-1	TRBD2	few	TRBJ2-1	TGCAGCGTTGAGGGACTAGCGGATCAAAATGAGCAGTTCTTC	CSVEGLADQNEQFF
TRBV20-1	NA	NA	TRBJ2-1	TGCAGTGCCCCGAGGGGGAACAATGAGCAGTTCTTC	CSAPRGNNEQFF
TRBV20-1	NA	NA	TRBJ2-2	TGCAGTGCGACCCGACAAAACACCGGGGAGCTGTTTTTT	CSATRQNTGELFF
TRBV12-3/TRBV12-4	TRBD1	many	TRBJ2-4	TGTGCCAGCACCCCGGGACAGACGCTAGCCAAAAACATTCAGTACTTC	CASTPGQTLAKNIQYF
TRBV7-9	NA	NA	TRBJ1-2	TGTGCCAGCAGCTTTACTCAGGGCGCCAACTATGGCTACACCTTC	CASSFTQGANYGYTF
TRBV12-3/TRBV12-4	TRBD2	few	TRBJ2-7	TGTGCCAGCAGTTCCACGTTTAGCGGGAATTACGAGCAGTACTTC	CASSSTFSGNYEQYF
TRBV5-1	TRBD1	few	TRBJ2-2	TGCGCCAGCAGCCCCGGGACAGGGTTGAACACCGGGGAGCTGTTTTTT	CASSPGTGLNTGELFF
TRBV3-1	NA	few	TRBJ2-2	TGTGCCAGCAGCCTACTGTTGGCTAGCGCCGGGGAGCTGTTTTTT	CASSLLLASAGELFF
TRBV5-5	TRBD1	NA	TRBJ2-3	TGTGCCAGCAGCCGTTCGACAGGGATCATTTCAGATACGCAGTATTTT	CASSRSTGIISDTQYF
TRBV12-3/TRBV12-4	TRBD1	many	TRBJ1-1	TGTGCCAGCAGCAAAGGGACAGGGAGCACTGAAGCTTTCTTT	CASSKGTGSTEAFF
TRBV7-8	NA	few	TRBJ2-7	TGTGCCAGCAGCCGGGATTACACCTACGAGCAGTACTTC	CASSRDYTYEQYF
TRBV5-6	NA	many	TRBJ2-1	TGTGCCAGCAGCTTGAGGTTTGGGAGATACAATGAGCAGTTCTTC	CASSLRFGRYNEQFF
TRBV12-3/TRBV12-4	TRBD1	many	TRBJ1-6	TGTGCCAGCAGTGGGACAGGATATTCACCCCTCCACTTT	CASSGTGYSPLHF
TRBV2	TRBD2	NA	TRBJ2-5	TGTGCCAGCAGTGAACTAGCGGGTATGGTAGAGACCCAGTACTTC	CASSELAGMVETQYF
TRBV7-6	NA	few	TRBJ1-1	TGTGCCAGCAGCTTAGGCAAGCTGAACACTGAAGCTTTCTTT	CASSLGKLNTEAFF
TRBV7-9	NA	many	TRBJ1-5	TGTGCCAGCAGCCGTCTGGAAATCAATCAGCCCCAGCATTTT	CASSRLEINQPQHF
TRBV28	NA	NA	TRBJ2-3	TGTGCCAGCAGTCCCGTTGTGGATACGCAGTATTTT	CASSPVVDTQYF
TRBV7-9	TRBD2	NA	TRBJ2-4	TGTGCTACTAGCGGGGAACTAGCCAAAAACATTCAGTACTTC	CATSGELAKNIQYF
TRBV4-1	NA	NA	TRBJ2-1	TGCGCCAGCAGCCAAGATCAATGGCTGGGACCGTACAATGAGCAGTTCTTC	CASSQDQWLGPYNEQFF
TRBV5-1	NA	few	TRBJ1-2	TGCGCCAGCAGCCCCGGGCCTGCCGGGATTTATTATGGCTACACCTTC	CASSPGPAGIYYGYTF
TRBV2	NA	NA	TRBJ1-1	TGTGCCAGCATTGGCGACACTGAAGCTTTCTTT	CASIGDTEAFF
TRBV2	NA	NA	TRBJ2-4	TGTGCCAGCAGTGGTCCTTTCAGTCTTATGACCAAAAACATTCAGTACTTC	CASSGPFSLMTKNIQYF
TRBV3-1	NA	NA	TRBJ2-7	TGTGCCAGCAGCCAAGTCCCTTACGGCTACGAGCAGTACTTC	CASSQVPYGYEQYF
TRBV20-1	NA	NA	TRBJ2-1	TGCAGTGCTGGCCGGGACTCAGACGTGGGTGAGCAGTTCTTC	CSAGRDSDVGEQFF
TRBV12-3/TRBV12-4	TRBD1	few	TRBJ1-6	TGTGCCAGCAGAAAGGGACAGGACTCCTATAATTCACCCCTCCACTTT	CASRKGQDSYNSPLHF
TRBV5-1	NA	NA	TRBJ2-4	TGCGCCGGCGACAGGGAGGGGAATATTCAGTACTTC	CAGDREGNIQYF